This record looks at one T cell receptor beta chain sequence and its context. Its antigen remains unidentified. Base qualities were left out, and no much larger clone turns up one base away. This entry belongs to a study of blood T cell repertoires in COVID-19 (dated by TCRdb to 2019 to 2021). Regarding the research as a whole: Samples covering the acute and convalescent phases of COVID-19 were provided by collaborators in the United States, Italy and Spain. The material from the prospective study consisted of cDNA or gDNA derived from T cells, B-cell-depleted T cells, or PBMCs. Subjects who had been exposed to COVID-19, were actively infected with it, or had recovered from it provided the deeply sampled blood TCRbeta repertoires that made up the dataset. The repertoires were made available in a free public database intended to serve as a resource for research on the immune response to SARS-CoV-2. Samples came from the ongoing ImmuneRACE study (first 160 participants) plus 1,254 subjects from 6 global collaborators. Sample metadata almost always included a de-identified subject ID, COVID-19 status, age in years and sex. HLA class I and class II types, where available, came from metadata supplied by the sample provider rather than from assay-based typing. Broad study findings and their caveats: The amount of clinical and demographic metadata varied by source and participant and was provided uncurated.

The immunoSEQ Assay, a bias-controlled multiplex PCR, was used to amplify TCRbeta CDR3 regions from genomic DNA. The published analysis was carried out like this. Within the assay, amplification of reference gene primers was used to estimate how many nucleated cells each sample contained. To quantify the absolute abundance of each unique TCRbeta CDR3 rearrangement, sequence reads were collapsed and filtered. Productive Simpson clonality was computed per sample as the square root of Simpson's diversity index over productive rearrangements. TCRdb limited this immuneACCESS table to in-frame rearrangements with V and J called. A share of clones is missing; checked studies link under half to unresolved V genes, and the rest is unexplained. The V and J calls and the clone size are those of that table, but D and trimming were determined from the DNA. This sample has around 200,000 clones in its table, and 65% to 90% of those were observed once. The ten most abundant clones make up approximately 4% of the sample.

Participants in the prospective study were aged roughly 18 to 95 years, lived in 20 to 25 United States geographic areas, and enrolled through a virtual design. Cohort assignment in the prospective study relied on participant-reported clinical history from a screening survey and a study questionnaire. A participant counted as exposed if, within 2 weeks of entering the study, that participant had been in contact with someone who had a PCR-confirmed or clinician-diagnosed COVID-19 case. Mobile phlebotomists in the prospective study collected whole blood, serum and a nasopharyngeal or oropharyngeal swab from every participant. Over an approximately 2-month period, participants in the prospective study had the option of providing additional blood draws and questionnaires. Blood samples from the prospective study were shipped frozen or at room temperature prior to DNA extraction. The germline V gene encodes CDR1 LGHDT and CDR2 YNNKEL (reference sequence). A distance of 15 bases separates the germline ends of V and J, which lose 3 bases and 6 bases respectively. From its cysteine to its phenylalanine, the CDR3 spans 15 amino acids. Only the CDR3 part of the read is kept: 45 bases, read in frame from the first base.

This TCR derives from a woman aged 30 to 39 who had been exposed to COVID-19. The sample was PBMCs or T cells enriched from blood (not recorded which). Rearrangement joined TRBV3-1 (or the pseudogene TRBV3-2) to TRBJ2-1; TRBD2 is a possible D gene, resting on 7 matching bases. The CDR3 in this case is CASSQRAGEGNEQFF. The bases read TGTGCCAGCAGCCAGCGGGCAGGGGAGGGCAATGAGCAGTTCTTC.